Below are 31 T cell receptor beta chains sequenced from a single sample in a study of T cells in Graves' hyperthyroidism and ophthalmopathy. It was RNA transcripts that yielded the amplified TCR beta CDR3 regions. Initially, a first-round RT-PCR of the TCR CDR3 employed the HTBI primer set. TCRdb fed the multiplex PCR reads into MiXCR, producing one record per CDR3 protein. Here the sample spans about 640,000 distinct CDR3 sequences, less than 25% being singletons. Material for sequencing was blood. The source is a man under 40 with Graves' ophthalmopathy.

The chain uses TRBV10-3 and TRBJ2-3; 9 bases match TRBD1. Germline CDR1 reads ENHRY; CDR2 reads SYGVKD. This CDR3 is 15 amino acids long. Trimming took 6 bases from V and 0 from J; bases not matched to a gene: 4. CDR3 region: CAISRTGDSTDTQYF. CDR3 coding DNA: TGTGCCATCAGCCGGACAGGGGACAGCACAGATACGCAGTATTTT.

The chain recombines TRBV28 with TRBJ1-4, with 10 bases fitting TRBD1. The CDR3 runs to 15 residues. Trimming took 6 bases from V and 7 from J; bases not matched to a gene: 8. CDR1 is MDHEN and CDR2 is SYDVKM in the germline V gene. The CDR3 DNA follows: TGTGCCAGCAGCGCGCTGACAGGGGGCACTGAAAAACTGTTTTTT. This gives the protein CASSALTGGTEKLFF.

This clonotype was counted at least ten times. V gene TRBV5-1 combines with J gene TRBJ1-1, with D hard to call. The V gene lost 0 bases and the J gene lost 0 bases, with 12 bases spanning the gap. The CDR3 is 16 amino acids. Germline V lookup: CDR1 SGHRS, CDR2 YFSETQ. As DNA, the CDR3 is TGCGCCAGCAGCTTGGGGTCAGCGGTCATGAACACTGAAGCTTTCTTT. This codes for CASSLGSAVMNTEAFF.

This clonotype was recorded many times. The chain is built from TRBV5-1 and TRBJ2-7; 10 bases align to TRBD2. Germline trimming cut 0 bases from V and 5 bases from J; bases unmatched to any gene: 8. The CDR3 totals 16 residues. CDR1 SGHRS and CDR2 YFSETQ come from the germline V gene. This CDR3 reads CASSLDSPSGRDEQYF. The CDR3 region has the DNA TGCGCCAGCAGCTTGGATAGCCCTAGCGGGAGAGACGAGCAGTACTTC.

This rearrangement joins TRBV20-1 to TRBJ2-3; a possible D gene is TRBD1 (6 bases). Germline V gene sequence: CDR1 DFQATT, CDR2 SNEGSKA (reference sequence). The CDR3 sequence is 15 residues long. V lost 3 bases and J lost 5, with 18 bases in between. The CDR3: CSARHEQGLGDTQYF. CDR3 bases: TGCAGTGCTAGGCACGAACAGGGCTTGGGAGATACGCAGTATTTT.

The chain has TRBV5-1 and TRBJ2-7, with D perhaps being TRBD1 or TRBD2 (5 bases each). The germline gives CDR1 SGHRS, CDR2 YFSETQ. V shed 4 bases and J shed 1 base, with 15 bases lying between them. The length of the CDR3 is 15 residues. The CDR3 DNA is TGCGCCAGCAGCCTTTCCCGGGACGGGTCCTACGAGCAGTACTTC. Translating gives CASSLSRDGSYEQYF.

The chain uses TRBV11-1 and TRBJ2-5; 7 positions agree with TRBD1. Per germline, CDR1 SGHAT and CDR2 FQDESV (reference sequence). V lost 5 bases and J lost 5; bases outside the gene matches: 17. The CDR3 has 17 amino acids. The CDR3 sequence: CASSPRKLSSGGETQYF. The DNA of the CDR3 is TGTGCCAGCAGCCCGCGGAAACTTTCTTCAGGGGGTGAGACCCAGTACTTC.

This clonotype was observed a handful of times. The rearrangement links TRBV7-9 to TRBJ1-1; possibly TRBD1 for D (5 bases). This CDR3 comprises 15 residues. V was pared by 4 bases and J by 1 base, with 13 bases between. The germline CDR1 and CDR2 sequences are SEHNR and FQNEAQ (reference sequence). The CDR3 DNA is TGTGCCAGCAGCTCTAACAGGAGATCGAACACTGAAGCTTTCTTT. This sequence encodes CASSSNRRSNTEAFF. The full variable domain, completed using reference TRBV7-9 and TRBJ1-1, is DTGVSQNPRHKITKRGQNVTFRCDPISEHNRLYWYRQTLGQGPEFLTYFQNEAQLEKSRLLSDRFSAERPKGSFSTLEIQRTEQGDSAMYLCASSSNRRSNTEAFFGQGTRLTVV.

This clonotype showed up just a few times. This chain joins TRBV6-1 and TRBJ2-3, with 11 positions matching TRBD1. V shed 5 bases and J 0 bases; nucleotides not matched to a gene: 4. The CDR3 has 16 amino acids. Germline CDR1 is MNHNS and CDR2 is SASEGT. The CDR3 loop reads CASSQGTGGSTDTQYF. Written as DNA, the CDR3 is TGTGCCAGCAGTCAAGGGACAGGGGGAAGCACAGATACGCAGTATTTT.

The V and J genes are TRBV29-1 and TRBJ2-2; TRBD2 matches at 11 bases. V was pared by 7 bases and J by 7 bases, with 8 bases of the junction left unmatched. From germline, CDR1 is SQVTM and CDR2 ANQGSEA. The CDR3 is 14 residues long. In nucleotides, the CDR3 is TGCAGCGGGCGGGGACTAGCGGTGGTCGGGGAGCTGTTTTTT. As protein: CSGRGLAVVGELFF.

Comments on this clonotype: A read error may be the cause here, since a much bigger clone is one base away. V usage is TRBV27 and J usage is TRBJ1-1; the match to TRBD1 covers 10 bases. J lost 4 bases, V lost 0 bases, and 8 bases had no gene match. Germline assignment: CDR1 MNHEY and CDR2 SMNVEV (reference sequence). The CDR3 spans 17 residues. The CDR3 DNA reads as TGTGCCAGCAGTTTATCGATAAGGGGACAGGGGACCACTGAAGCTTTCTTT. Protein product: CASSLSIRGQGTTEAFF.

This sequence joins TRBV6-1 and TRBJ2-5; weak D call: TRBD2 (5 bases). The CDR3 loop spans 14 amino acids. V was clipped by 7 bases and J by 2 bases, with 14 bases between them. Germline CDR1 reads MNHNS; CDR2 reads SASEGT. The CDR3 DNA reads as TGTGCCAGCATCCGAACGGGGTGGCAAGAGACCCAGTACTTC. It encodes CASIRTGWQETQYF.

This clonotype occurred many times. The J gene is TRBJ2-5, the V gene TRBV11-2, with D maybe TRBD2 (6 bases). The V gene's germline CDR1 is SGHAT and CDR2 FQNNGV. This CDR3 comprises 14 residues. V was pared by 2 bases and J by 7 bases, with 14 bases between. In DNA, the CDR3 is TGTGCCAGCAGCTTATTAGTGGGCGGGACGACCCAGTACTTC. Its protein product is CASSLLVGGTTQYF.

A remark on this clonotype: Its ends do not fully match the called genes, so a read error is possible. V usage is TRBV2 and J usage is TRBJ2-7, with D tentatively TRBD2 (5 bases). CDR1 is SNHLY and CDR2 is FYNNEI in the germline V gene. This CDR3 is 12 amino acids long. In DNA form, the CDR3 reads TGTGCCAACAGTTTAACTAGTCGTGAGCAGTACTTC. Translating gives CANSLTSREQYF.

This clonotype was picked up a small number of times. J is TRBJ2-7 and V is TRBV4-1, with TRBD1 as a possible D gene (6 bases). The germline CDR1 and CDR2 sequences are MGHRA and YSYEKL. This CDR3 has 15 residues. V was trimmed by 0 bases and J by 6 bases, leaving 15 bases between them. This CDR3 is CASSQDQARGAEQYF. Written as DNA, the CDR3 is TGCGCCAGCAGCCAAGATCAGGCCAGGGGAGCCGAGCAGTACTTC.

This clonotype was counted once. CDR3 in DNA: TGTGCCAGCAGCTTTAGTGTCGGGGGTCACAATCAGCCCCAGCATTTT. It translates to CASSFSVGGHNQPQHF. This chain uses TRBV7-9 with TRBJ1-5; tentative D call: TRBD1 (5 bases). This CDR3 has 16 amino acids. Germline CDR1 and CDR2: SEHNR and FQNEAQ (reference sequence). The germline V and J ends were trimmed by 3 bases and 3 bases, with 15 bases remaining between them.

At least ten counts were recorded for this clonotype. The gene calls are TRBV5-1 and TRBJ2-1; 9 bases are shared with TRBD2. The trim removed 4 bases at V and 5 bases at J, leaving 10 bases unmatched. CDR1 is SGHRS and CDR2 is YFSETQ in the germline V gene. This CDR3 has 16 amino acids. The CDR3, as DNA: TGCGCCAGCAGCGTACCGCGGGAGGGCGGGAACAATGAGCAGTTCTTC. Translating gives CASSVPREGGNNEQFF. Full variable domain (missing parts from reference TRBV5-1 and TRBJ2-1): KAGVTQTPRYLIKTRGQQVTLSCSPISGHRSVSWYQQTPGQGLQFLFEYFSETQRNKGNFPGRFSGRQFSNSRSEMNVSTLELGDSALYLCASSVPREGGNNEQFFGPGTRLTVL.

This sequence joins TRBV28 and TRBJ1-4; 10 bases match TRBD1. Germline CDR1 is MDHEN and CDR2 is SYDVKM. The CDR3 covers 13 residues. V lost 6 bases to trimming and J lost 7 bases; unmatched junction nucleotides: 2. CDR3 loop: CASSDRGREKLFF. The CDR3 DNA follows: TGTGCCAGCAGCGACAGGGGGCGTGAAAAACTGTTTTTT.

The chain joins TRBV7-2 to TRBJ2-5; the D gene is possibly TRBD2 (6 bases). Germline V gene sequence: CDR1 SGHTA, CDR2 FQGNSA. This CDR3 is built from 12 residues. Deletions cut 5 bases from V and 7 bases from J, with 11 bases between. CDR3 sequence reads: CASSPGEGTQYF. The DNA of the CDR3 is TGTGCCAGCAGCCCGGGAGAGGGGACCCAGTACTTC. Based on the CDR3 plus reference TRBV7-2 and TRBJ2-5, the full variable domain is GAGVSQSPSNKVTEKGKDVELRCDPISGHTALYWYRQSLGQGLEFLIYFQGNSAPDKSGLPSDRFSAERTGGSVSTLTIQRTQQEDSAVYLCASSPGEGTQYFGPGTRLLVL.

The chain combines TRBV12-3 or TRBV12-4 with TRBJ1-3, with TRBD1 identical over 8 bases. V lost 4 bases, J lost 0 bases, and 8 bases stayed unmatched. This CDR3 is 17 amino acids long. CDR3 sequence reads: CASSSSPGTGSGNTIYF. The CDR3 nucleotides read TGTGCCAGCAGTTCATCCCCCGGGACAGGCTCTGGAAACACCATATATTTT.

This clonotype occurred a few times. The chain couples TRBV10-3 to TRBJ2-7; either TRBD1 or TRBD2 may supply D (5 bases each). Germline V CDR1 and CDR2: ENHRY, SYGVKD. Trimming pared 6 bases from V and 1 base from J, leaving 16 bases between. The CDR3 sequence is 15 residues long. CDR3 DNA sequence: TGTGCCATCAGGGACTCCTCGGGGCCTTCCTACGAGCAGTACTTC. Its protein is CAIRDSSGPSYEQYF.

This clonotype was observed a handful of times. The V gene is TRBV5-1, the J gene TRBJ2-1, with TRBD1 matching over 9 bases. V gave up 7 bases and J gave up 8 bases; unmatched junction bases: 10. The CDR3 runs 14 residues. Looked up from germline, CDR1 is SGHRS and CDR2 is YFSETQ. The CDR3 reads CASGRDRVYDEQFF. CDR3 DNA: TGCGCCAGCGGCAGGGACAGGGTCTATGATGAGCAGTTCTTC.

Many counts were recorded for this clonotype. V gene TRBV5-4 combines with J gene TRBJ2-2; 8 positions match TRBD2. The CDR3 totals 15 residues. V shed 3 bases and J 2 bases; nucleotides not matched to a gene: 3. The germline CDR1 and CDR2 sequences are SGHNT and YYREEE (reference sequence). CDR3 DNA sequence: TGTGCCAGCAGCTCGACTAGCGCAAACACCGGGGAGCTGTTTTTT. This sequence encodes CASSSTSANTGELFF. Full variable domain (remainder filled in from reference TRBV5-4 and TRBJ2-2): ETGVTQSPTHLIKTRGQQVTLRCSSQSGHNTVSWYQQALGQGPQFIFQYYREEENGRGNFPPRFSGLQFPNYSSELNVNALELDDSALYLCASSSTSANTGELFFGEGSRLTVL.

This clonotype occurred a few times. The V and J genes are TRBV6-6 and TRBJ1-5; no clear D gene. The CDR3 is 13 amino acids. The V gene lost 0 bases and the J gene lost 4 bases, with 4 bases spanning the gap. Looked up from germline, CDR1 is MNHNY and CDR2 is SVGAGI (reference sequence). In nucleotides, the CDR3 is TGTGCCAGCAGTTACTCACAGAATCAGCCCCAGCATTTT. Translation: CASSYSQNQPQHF.

This CDR3 reads CASGPTNTDTQYF. CDR3 coding DNA: TGTGCTAGTGGTCCGACGAACACAGATACGCAGTATTTT. The chain carries TRBV12-5 and TRBJ2-3; D not certain. The CDR3 totals 13 residues. V was clipped by 5 bases and J by 2 bases, with 8 bases between them. Germline V lookup: CDR1 LGHNT, CDR2 FRNRAP.

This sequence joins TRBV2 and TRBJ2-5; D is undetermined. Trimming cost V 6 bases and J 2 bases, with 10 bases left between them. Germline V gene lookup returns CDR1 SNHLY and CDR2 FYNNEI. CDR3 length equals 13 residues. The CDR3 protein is CASSVREQETQYF. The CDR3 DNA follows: TGTGCCAGCAGCGTCCGAGAACAAGAGACCCAGTACTTC.

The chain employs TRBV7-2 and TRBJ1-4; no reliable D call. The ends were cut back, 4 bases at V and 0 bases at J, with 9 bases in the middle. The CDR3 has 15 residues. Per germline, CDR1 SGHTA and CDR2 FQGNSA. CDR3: CASSSPIATNEKLFF. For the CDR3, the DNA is TGTGCCAGCAGCTCGCCGATCGCAACTAATGAAAAACTGTTTTTT.

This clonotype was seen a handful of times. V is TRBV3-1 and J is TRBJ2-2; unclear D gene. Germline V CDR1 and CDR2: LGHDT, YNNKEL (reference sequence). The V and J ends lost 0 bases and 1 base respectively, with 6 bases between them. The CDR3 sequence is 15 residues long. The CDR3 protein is CASSQDSRNTGELFF. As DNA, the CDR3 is TGTGCCAGCAGCCAAGATTCCCGGAACACCGGGGAGCTGTTTTTT. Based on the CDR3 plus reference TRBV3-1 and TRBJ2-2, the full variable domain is DTAVSQTPKYLVTQMGNDKSIKCEQNLGHDTMYWYKQDSKKFLKIMFSYNNKELIINETVPNRFSPKSPDKAHLNLHINSLELGDSAVYFCASSQDSRNTGELFFGEGSRLTVL.

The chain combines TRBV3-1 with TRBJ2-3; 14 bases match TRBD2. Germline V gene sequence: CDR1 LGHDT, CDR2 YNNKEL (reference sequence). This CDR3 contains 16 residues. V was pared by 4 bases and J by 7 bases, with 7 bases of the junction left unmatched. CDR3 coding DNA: TGTGCCAGCAGCCCCGGACTAGCGGGAGGCCCGAATACGCAGTATTTT. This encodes CASSPGLAGGPNTQYF.

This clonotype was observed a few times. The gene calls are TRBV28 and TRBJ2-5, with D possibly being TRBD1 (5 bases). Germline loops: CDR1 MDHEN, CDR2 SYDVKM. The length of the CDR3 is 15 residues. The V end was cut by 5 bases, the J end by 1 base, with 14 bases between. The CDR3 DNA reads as TGTGCCAGCAGTAAAGGGGCGGCCCTCCAAGAGACCCAGTACTTC. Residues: CASSKGAALQETQYF.

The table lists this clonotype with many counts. The CDR3 DNA reads as TGTGCCAGCAGCGTCGACACTCAAGAGACCCAGTACTTC. Its protein is CASSVDTQETQYF. The chain links TRBV2 to TRBJ2-5; D unresolved. Trimming took off 6 bases at V and 2 bases at J, with 10 bases between the two ends. The length of the CDR3 is 13 residues. The germline gives CDR1 SNHLY, CDR2 FYNNEI.